The entry that follows covers one T cell receptor (beta chain) sequence. Its antigen remains unknown. The protocol was immunoSEQ multiplex PCR, while the TCRdb copy is restricted to in-frame clones and leaves out a portion. This table holds about 91,000 clones, approximately 90% found once. The data were obtained in a study of graft-versus-host responses after intestinal transplantation. On the study more broadly: Among the recipients, transplants were multivisceral, liver-intestinal, or isolated intestinal. Tacrolimus and steroids were given for about 3 years to all recipients after anti-thymocyte globulin induction. Study findings and constraints: Peak circulating GvH clone levels tracked with early post-transplant HvG declines. Clonal ratios of graft-versus-host to host-versus-graft in allografts were high for patients exhibiting graft-donor T cell macrochimerism.

From germline, CDR1 is MNHEY and CDR2 SMNVEV (reference sequence). The CDR3 is made up of 14 amino acids. V lost 2 bases to trimming and J lost 1 base, with 9 bases between them. The receptor was derived from a human donor who was the organ donor for an intestinal transplant. This chain uses TRBV27 with TRBJ2-7, with D hard to call. The specimen was unstimulated CD4+ T cells sorted from spleen or lymph node cells, collected before transplant. This CDR3 reads CASSLDTLSYEQYF. The CDR3 DNA follows: TGTGCCAGCAGTTTAGACACCTTATCCTACGAGCAGTACTTC.